The 7 T cell receptor beta chains below were found in one sample sequenced in a study of blood T cell repertoires in COVID-19. Profiling relied on immunoSEQ multiplex PCR, and the TCRdb table lists in-frame clones only, not all of them. The table records approximately 430,000 clones, roughly 85% of them present only once. Sequences were obtained from peripheral blood. The receptors stem from a woman under 40 with active or convalescent COVID-19.

V usage is TRBV7-8 and J usage is TRBJ2-7, with a tentative D call TRBD1 (5 bases). Germline CDR1 is SGHVS and CDR2 is FQNEAQ. The germline V and J ends were trimmed by 5 bases and 3 bases, with 14 bases remaining between them. The CDR3 has 14 residues. CDR3 nucleotides: TGTGCCAGCAGCAAGGGGCGTGTTGGCTACGAGCAGTACTTC. It specifies CASSKGRVGYEQYF.

V and J are TRBV6-5 and TRBJ1-1; no definite D call. Trimming took 2 bases from V and 4 from J, leaving 8 bases between them. The CDR3 has 13 amino acids. Germline loops: CDR1 MNHEY, CDR2 SVGAGI. The CDR3 is CASSYNQVTEAFF. As DNA, the CDR3 is TGTGCCAGCAGTTACAACCAGGTCACTGAAGCTTTCTTT.

This rearrangement joins TRBV7-9 to TRBJ1-1, with D hard to call. The CDR3 runs 15 residues. The V and J ends lost 5 bases and 0 bases respectively, with 13 bases between them. Germline CDR1 reads SEHNR; CDR2 reads FQNEAQ (reference sequence). The DNA of the CDR3 is TGTGCCAGCAGCCCCCAGCGAACCATGAACACTGAAGCTTTCTTT. It codes for CASSPQRTMNTEAFF.

The chain links TRBV19 to TRBJ2-5; D call uncertain. The CDR3 is made up of 11 amino acids. Trimming removed 5 bases at V and 3 bases at J, with 4 bases between. Looked up from germline, CDR1 is LNHDA and CDR2 is SQIVND (reference sequence). The chain's CDR3 is CASSVEETQYF. The CDR3 DNA is TGTGCCAGTAGTGTCGAAGAGACCCAGTACTTC.

The V and J genes are TRBV27 and TRBJ2-6; perhaps TRBD2 as D (5 bases). Germline values: CDR1 MNHEY, CDR2 SMNVEV (reference sequence). Trimming removed 2 bases at V and 2 bases at J, with 10 bases between. This CDR3 comprises 16 residues. The CDR3 protein is CASSLVLGAGANVLTF. DNA of the CDR3: TGTGCCAGCAGTTTAGTTCTCGGGGCTGGGGCCAACGTCCTGACTTTC.

The chain employs TRBV15 and TRBJ2-5; D gene ambiguous. The CDR3 loop spans 13 amino acids. Looked up from germline, CDR1 is LNHNV and CDR2 is YYDKDF (reference sequence). V was clipped by 4 bases and J by 5 bases, with 11 bases between them. CDR3 sequence reads: CATSTSPGETQYF. The DNA for the CDR3 is TGTGCCACCAGCACCTCCCCCGGGGAGACCCAGTACTTC.

This clone was detected a few times. The chain is built from TRBV6-5 and TRBJ1-1, with 7 bases that match TRBD1. The CDR3 runs to 14 residues. Germline loops: CDR1 MNHEY, CDR2 SVGAGI. With 6 bases clipped from V and 5 bases from J, the junction kept 9 bases outside the gene matches. The CDR3 spells CASSVQGGATEAFF. CDR3 DNA: TGTGCCAGCAGCGTCCAGGGGGGCGCGACTGAAGCTTTCTTT.